The present T cell receptor beta chain was sequenced within a study of blood T cell repertoires in COVID-19. In the authors' methods: Nucleated cell number was recorded as an estimate derived from reference gene primer amplification. Some clones are missing from TCRdb's copy, which holds only in-frame ones; the method was immunoSEQ multiplex PCR. Clone size and the V and J calls come from that table; the DNA yielded D and trimming. The data contain about 320,000 clones, roughly 90% of them singletons. Individuals drawn from 20 to 25 US areas were about 18 to 100 years old. Allocation to cohorts depended on clinical history reported by the participants. With 5 bases clipped from V and 7 bases from J, the junction kept 5 bases outside the gene matches. The CDR3 length is 14 residues. The V gene's germline CDR1 is SGHVS and CDR2 FQNEAQ.

The genes are TRBV7-8 and TRBJ1-6; 7 nucleotides line up with TRBD1. The receptor was isolated from a woman under 40 who had been exposed to COVID-19. Sequenced: PBMCs or T cells enriched from blood (not recorded which). The CDR3 protein is CASSPRRGNSPLHF. The DNA for the CDR3 is TGTGCCAGCAGCCCGCGCAGGGGGAATTCACCCCTCCACTTT. The whole variable domain, remainder taken from reference TRBV7-8 and TRBJ1-6, is GAGVSQSPRYKVAKRGQDVALRCDPISGHVSLFWYQQALGQGPEFLTYFQNEAQLDKSGLPSDRFFAERPEGSVSTLKIQRTQQEDSAVYLCASSPRRGNSPLHFGNGTRLTVT.